This TCR beta chain appears in the sequencing data of a study of response to subunit inactivated influenza vaccine. Only a few counts were recorded for this clonotype. Its antigen is still unknown. Germline and junction disagree at one end, which may indicate a read error. The germline gives CDR1 MDHEN, CDR2 SYDVKM. The CDR3 loop spans 13 amino acids. In TCRdb, the RT-PCR reads were re-called with MiXCR into one record per CDR3 protein. The table shows 800,000 or so distinct CDR3 sequences, with less than 25% occurring only once. Notes on the study in general: Authors suggested few new T cells are recruited by each seasonal influenza vaccination.

The TCR originated in a man aged 45-60 years who received an inactivated influenza vaccine. The specimen was PBMCs from blood, collected around 5 days after vaccination. The V gene is TRBV28, the J gene TRBJ2-7, with 13 bases that match TRBD2. CDR3 in DNA: TGTGCCAGCAGCCCAGGACTAGCGGGAGCTTCGGACTTC. Its translation: CASSPGLAGASDF.